This TCR beta chain stems from a study of blood T cell repertoires in COVID-19. Study-level background: T cells, B-cell-depleted T cells, or PBMCs supplied cDNA or gDNA.

Trimming removed 0 bases from V and 0 bases from J; junction bases left unmatched: 8. Germline V gene sequence: CDR1 LGHNA, CDR2 YSLEER. The CDR3 has 17 residues. Per the study methods: Using reference gene primer amplification, nucleated cell counts were estimated. Libraries were prepared by immunoSEQ multiplex PCR; TCRdb keeps only in-frame clonotypes and omits some of them. V, J and clone size derive from that table, while D and trimming were established from the DNA sequence. The sample holds around 170,000 clones, 75% to 85% seen once. The clonotype comes from a human donor in a cohort sampled during active COVID-19. The sample comprised peripheral blood. V is TRBV4-3 and J is TRBJ2-7; TRBD2 aligns across 7 bases. The CDR3 spells CASSQDPSGVGSYEQYF. As DNA, the CDR3 is TGCGCCAGCAGCCAAGATCCGAGCGGGGTCGGCTCCTACGAGCAGTACTTC.